Below, one T cell receptor beta chain is given with its context. The data were taken from a study of blood T cell repertoires in COVID-19. About the study: Sources were T cells, B-cell-depleted T cells, or PBMCs; the material itself was cDNA or gDNA.

Repertoires were generated with immunoSEQ multiplex PCR, while TCRdb's copy carries only in-frame clones and drops some. The sample has roughly 130,000 clones; approximately 84% are singletons. Specimen: peripheral blood. The source is a woman in her 30s who had recovered from COVID-19.

CDR3 bases: TGTGCCAGCTCACCTCTTGACGAGCAGTACTTC. Its translation is CASSPLDEQYF. The chain is built from TRBV18 and TRBJ2-7; D gene uncertain. CDR3 length: 11 amino acids. Trimming took off 3 bases at V and 5 bases at J, with 5 bases between the two ends. From germline, CDR1 is KGHSH and CDR2 LQKENI.